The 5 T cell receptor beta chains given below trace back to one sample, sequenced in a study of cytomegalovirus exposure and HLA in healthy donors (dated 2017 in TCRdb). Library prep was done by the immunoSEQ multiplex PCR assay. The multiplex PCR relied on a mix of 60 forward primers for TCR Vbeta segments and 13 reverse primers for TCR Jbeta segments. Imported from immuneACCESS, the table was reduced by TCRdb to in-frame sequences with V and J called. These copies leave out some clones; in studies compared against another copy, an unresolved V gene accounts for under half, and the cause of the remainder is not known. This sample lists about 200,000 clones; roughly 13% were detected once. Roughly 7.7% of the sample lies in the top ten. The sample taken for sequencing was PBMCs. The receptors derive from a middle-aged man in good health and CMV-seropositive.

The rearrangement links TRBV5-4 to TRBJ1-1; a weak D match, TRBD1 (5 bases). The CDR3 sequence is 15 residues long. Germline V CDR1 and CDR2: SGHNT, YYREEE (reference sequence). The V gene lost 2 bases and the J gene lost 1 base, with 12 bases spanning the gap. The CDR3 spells CASSLAGRKNTEAFF. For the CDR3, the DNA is TGTGCCAGCAGCTTAGCAGGGCGAAAGAACACTGAAGCTTTCTTT. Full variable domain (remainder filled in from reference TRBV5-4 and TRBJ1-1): ETGVTQSPTHLIKTRGQQVTLRCSSQSGHNTVSWYQQALGQGPQFIFQYYREEENGRGNFPPRFSGLQFPNYSSELNVNALELDDSALYLCASSLAGRKNTEAFFGQGTRLTVV.

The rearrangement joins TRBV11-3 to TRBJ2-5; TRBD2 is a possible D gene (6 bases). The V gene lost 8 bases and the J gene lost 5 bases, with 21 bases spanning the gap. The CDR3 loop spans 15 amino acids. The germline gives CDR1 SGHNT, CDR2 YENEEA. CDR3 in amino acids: CASSSAGQGYETQYF. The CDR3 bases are TGTGCCAGCTCATCGGCGGGGCAGGGATACGAGACCCAGTACTTC.

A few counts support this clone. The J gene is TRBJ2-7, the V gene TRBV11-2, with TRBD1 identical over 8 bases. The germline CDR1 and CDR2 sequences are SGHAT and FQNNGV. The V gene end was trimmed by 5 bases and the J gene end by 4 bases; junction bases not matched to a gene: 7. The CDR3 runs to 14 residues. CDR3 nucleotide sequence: TGTGCCAGCAGCCGTACAGGGGGAAGGTACGAGCAGTACTTC. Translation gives CASSRTGGRYEQYF.

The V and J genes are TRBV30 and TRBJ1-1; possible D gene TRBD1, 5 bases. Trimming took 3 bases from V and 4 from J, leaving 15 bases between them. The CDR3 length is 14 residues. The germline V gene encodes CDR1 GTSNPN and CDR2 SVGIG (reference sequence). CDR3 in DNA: TGTGCCTGGAGCTACTCCTTGGGGGGCACTGAAGCTTTCTTT. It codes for CAWSYSLGGTEAFF. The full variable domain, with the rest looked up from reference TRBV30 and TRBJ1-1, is SQTIHQWPATLVQPVGSPLSLECTVEGTSNPNLYWYRQAAGRGLQLLFYSVGIGQISSEVPQNLSASRPQDRQFILSSKKLLLSDSGFYLCAWSYSLGGTEAFFGQGTRLTVV.

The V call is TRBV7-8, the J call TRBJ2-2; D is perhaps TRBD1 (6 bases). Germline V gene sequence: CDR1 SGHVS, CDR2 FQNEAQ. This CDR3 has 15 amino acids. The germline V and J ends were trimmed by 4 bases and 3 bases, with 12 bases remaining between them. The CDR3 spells CASSSFKGDTGELFF. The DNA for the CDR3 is TGTGCCAGCAGCTCCTTTAAGGGGGACACCGGGGAGCTGTTTTTT.